Below are 20 T cell receptor beta chains sequenced from a single sample in a study of identical twins. One entry per CDR3 protein results from TCRdb running MiXCR on the 5' RACE reads. The repertoire holds over 500,000 distinct CDR3 sequences, with 20% to 25% as singletons. This sample was also put to use in a study of T cells expressing NK-cell markers.

Sequenced sample: CD4+ T cells sorted from blood. Source of these receptors: a woman aged 18 to 35 in good health.

The chain employs TRBV11-2 and TRBJ2-5; D is perhaps TRBD1 (6 bases). With 2 bases removed from V and 5 bases from J, the gap between germline ends came to 12 bases. CDR1 and CDR2 from the germline V gene are SGHAT and FQNNGV. This CDR3 has 14 residues. CDR3 sequence reads: CASSLQGRGETQYF. DNA of the CDR3: TGTGCCAGCAGCTTACAGGGGCGAGGGGAGACCCAGTACTTC.

This clonotype was seen ten or more times. The chain is built from TRBV12-3 or TRBV12-4 and TRBJ2-1; 11 bases align to TRBD2. The CDR3 spans 16 residues. V shed 6 bases, J shed 4 bases, and the junction held 8 bases outside the gene matches. CDR3 amino acids: CASSPAGLAGYNEQFF. CDR3 nucleotides: TGTGCCAGCAGCCCTGCTGGACTAGCGGGTTACAATGAGCAGTTCTTC.

In this sample, this clonotype turned up a few times. The chain couples TRBV3-1 to TRBJ2-3; D may be TRBD1 (7 bases). The CDR3 is made up of 15 amino acids. Germline lookup yields CDR1 LGHDT and CDR2 YNNKEL (reference sequence). V was shortened by 5 bases and J by 3 bases, with 15 bases between the two germline ends. The CDR3 protein is CASSFRTGGTDTQYF. The DNA for the CDR3 is TGTGCCAGCAGCTTCCGGACAGGAGGGACAGATACGCAGTATTTT.

The gene calls are TRBV5-1 and TRBJ2-7; 10 positions agree with TRBD2. The CDR3 sequence is 15 residues long. Trimming removed 1 base from V and 3 bases from J; junction bases left unmatched: 4. Germline CDR1 and CDR2: SGHRS and YFSETQ. The chain's CDR3 is CASSLTAGGNYEQYF. The DNA of the CDR3 is TGCGCCAGCAGCTTGACAGCGGGGGGGAACTACGAGCAGTACTTC.

This clonotype was seen a handful of times. J is TRBJ2-3 and V is TRBV10-3; D unresolved. Germline V lookup: CDR1 ENHRY, CDR2 SYGVKD. Trimming shortened V by 4 bases and J by 2 bases, and 7 bases separated the two germline ends. CDR3 length: 13 amino acids. Here the CDR3 reads CAISGQYTDTQYF. CDR3 nucleotides: TGTGCCATCAGTGGACAATACACAGATACGCAGTATTTT.

This chain joins TRBV27 and TRBJ2-6, with D unresolved. V lost 7 bases to trimming and J lost 0 bases, with 16 bases between them. The CDR3 has 17 amino acids. Per the germline V gene, CDR1 is MNHEY and CDR2 is SMNVEV (reference sequence). The CDR3 region has the DNA TGTGCCAGCAAAATGGTTAGGTACCACTCTGGGGCCAACGTCCTGACTTTC. This encodes CASKMVRYHSGANVLTF. Looking up the rest from reference TRBV27 and TRBJ2-6 gives the full variable domain: EAQVTQNPRYLITVTGKKLTVTCSQNMNHEYMSWYRQDPGLGLRQIYYSMNVEVTDKGDVPEGYKVSRKEKRNFPLILESPSPNQTSLYFCASKMVRYHSGANVLTFGAGSRLTVL.

This clonotype was picked up a small number of times. This chain connects TRBV7-9 to TRBJ2-1, with D unclear. The CDR3 runs to 15 residues. The V gene lost 11 bases and the J gene lost 9 bases, with 26 bases spanning the gap. Germline lookup yields CDR1 SEHNR and CDR2 FQNEAQ (reference sequence). The CDR3 region is CAGTPISPVETEQFF. Written as DNA, the CDR3 is TGTGCCGGAACCCCGATTTCCCCGGTAGAGACTGAGCAGTTCTTC.

This clonotype was picked up a small number of times. The chain combines TRBV29-1 with TRBJ2-7, with D perhaps TRBD2 (5 bases). CDR1 and CDR2 from the germline V gene are SQVTM and ANQGSEA. Trimming left V 5 bases short and J 2 bases short, with 16 bases between. CDR3 length: 14 residues. In nucleotides, the CDR3 is TGCAGCGTTAAGGACGTGGAGGACCCCTACGAGCAGTACTTC. It encodes CSVKDVEDPYEQYF.

This clonotype came up a few times. The CDR3 loop is CAIKTGTYNEQFF. The CDR3 DNA sequence: TGTGCCATCAAGACAGGGACCTACAATGAGCAGTTCTTC. The chain carries TRBV10-3 and TRBJ2-1; 7 bases fit TRBD1. The V and J ends lost 7 bases and 2 bases, in that order; junction bases with no gene match: 2. CDR1 and CDR2 from the germline V gene are ENHRY and SYGVKD. The CDR3 loop spans 13 amino acids.

In this sample, this clonotype turned up a few times. This rearrangement joins TRBV27 to TRBJ2-1; 9 bases align to TRBD2. Looked up from germline, CDR1 is MNHEY and CDR2 is SMNVEV (reference sequence). V gave up 0 bases and J gave up 8 bases; unmatched junction bases: 8. The CDR3 totals 16 residues. The CDR3 region is CASSLSGGLARYEQFF. CDR3 in DNA: TGTGCCAGCAGTTTATCAGGGGGACTAGCACGCTATGAGCAGTTCTTC.

The rearrangement joins TRBV7-2 to TRBJ2-7; 7 bases fit TRBD2. There are 14 residues in the CDR3. V trimming: 5 bases; J trimming: 5 bases; junction bases outside the gene matches: 9. Germline V lookup: CDR1 SGHTA, CDR2 FQGNSA. CDR3 sequence: CASSRSGIDDEQYF. In DNA form, the CDR3 reads TGTGCCAGCAGCAGGAGCGGGATAGACGACGAGCAGTACTTC.

The chain employs TRBV15 and TRBJ2-7, with a weak D call TRBD1 (6 bases). The V gene's germline CDR1 is LNHNV and CDR2 YYDKDF (reference sequence). The CDR3 runs 12 residues. The V gene lost 4 bases and the J gene lost 6 bases, with 10 bases spanning the gap. The CDR3 loop is CATSIGGSEQYF. The CDR3 DNA is TGTGCCACCAGCATAGGGGGTTCCGAGCAGTACTTC.

This clonotype appeared a few times. V and J are TRBV20-1 and TRBJ1-1, with D possibly matching TRBD1 (5 bases). The CDR3 is 12 residues long. Trimming stripped 3 bases from V and 4 bases from J, with 9 bases between. The V gene's germline CDR1 is DFQATT and CDR2 SNEGSKA (reference sequence). The CDR3 protein is CSASIRATEAFF. For the CDR3, the DNA is TGCAGTGCTAGTATCAGGGCCACTGAAGCTTTCTTT.

This clonotype was recorded a few times. This chain joins TRBV3-1 and TRBJ1-1; D may be TRBD1 (6 bases). V lost 1 base to trimming and J lost 4 bases, with 10 bases between them. The CDR3 has 14 residues. Germline assignment: CDR1 LGHDT and CDR2 YNNKEL (reference sequence). The CDR3 loop reads CASSQARGGTEAFF. The CDR3 coding sequence is TGTGCCAGCAGCCAAGCGAGGGGGGGCACTGAAGCTTTCTTT.

V usage is TRBV20-1 and J usage is TRBJ1-2, with 7 positions matching TRBD1. The germline CDR1 and CDR2 sequences are DFQATT and SNEGSKA (reference sequence). The CDR3 contains 14 residues. V was clipped by 6 bases and J by 2 bases; unmatched bases: 9. The CDR3 nucleotides read TGCAGTGCGCCGGGACAGCTATTGAACTATGGCTACACCTTC. This encodes CSAPGQLLNYGYTF.

This clonotype appeared a few times. The chain links TRBV7-3 to TRBJ2-1, with TRBD2 matching over 11 bases. The germline CDR1 and CDR2 sequences are SGHTA and FQGTGA. The CDR3 spans 16 residues. V lost 5 bases, J lost 5 bases, and 8 bases stayed unmatched. Here the CDR3 DNA reads TGTGCCAGCAGCCCGCTGACTAGCGGGGCTGACAATGAGCAGTTCTTC. As protein: CASSPLTSGADNEQFF.

The chain employs TRBV7-9 and TRBJ1-2; D ambiguous. The V end was cut by 3 bases, the J end by 0 bases, with 5 bases between. Germline values: CDR1 SEHNR, CDR2 FQNEAQ (reference sequence). The CDR3 consists of 13 residues. In DNA form, the CDR3 reads TGTGCCAGCAGCTTGTTAGCTAACTATGGCTACACCTTC. Amino acid sequence: CASSLLANYGYTF.

The chain carries TRBV6-5 and TRBJ2-7, with 8 positions matching TRBD2. The germline V gene has CDR1 MNHEY and CDR2 SVGAGI. This CDR3 is built from 14 residues. V was clipped by 2 bases and J by 3 bases; unmatched bases: 3. The CDR3, as DNA: TGTGCCAGCAGTTACGTGGCGGGAGGCTACGAGCAGTACTTC. It codes for CASSYVAGGYEQYF.

The chain has TRBV3-1 and TRBJ2-3; 7 bases are a match to TRBD2. CDR1 is LGHDT, CDR2 YNNKEL, per germline (reference sequence). CDR3 length equals 15 residues. V lost 4 bases, J lost 5 bases, and 9 bases stayed unmatched. Here the CDR3 reads CASSRLRDYLDTQYF. DNA of the CDR3: TGTGCCAGCAGCCGCCTCCGGGACTACTTAGATACGCAGTATTTT.

Details on this clonotype: This may be a read error: a much more frequent sequence differs by one nucleotide. The rearrangement joins TRBV9 to TRBJ2-1; 7 nucleotides line up with TRBD2. Germline-derived CDR1 and CDR2 are SGDLS and YYNGEE. The junction had 18 bases not matched to a gene; V was cut back by 3 bases and J by 6 bases. The CDR3 runs 18 residues. CDR3 in amino acids: CASSEVSGGLMSPNEQFF. CDR3 DNA sequence: TGTGCCAGCAGCGAGGTATCGGGAGGACTCATGAGTCCCAATGAGCAGTTCTTC.